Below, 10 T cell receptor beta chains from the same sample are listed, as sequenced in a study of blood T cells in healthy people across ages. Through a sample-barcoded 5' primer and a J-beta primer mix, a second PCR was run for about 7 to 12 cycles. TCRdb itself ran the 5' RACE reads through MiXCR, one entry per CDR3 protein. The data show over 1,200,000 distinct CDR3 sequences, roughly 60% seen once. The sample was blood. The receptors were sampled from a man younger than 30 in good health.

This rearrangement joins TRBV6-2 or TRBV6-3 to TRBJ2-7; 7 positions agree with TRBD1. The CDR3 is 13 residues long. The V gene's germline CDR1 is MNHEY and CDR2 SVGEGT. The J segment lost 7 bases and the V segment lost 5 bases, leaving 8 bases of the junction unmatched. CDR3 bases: TGTGCCAGCAGTCTTAGGGGGCCTGGAGAGCAGTACTTC. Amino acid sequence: CASSLRGPGEQYF.

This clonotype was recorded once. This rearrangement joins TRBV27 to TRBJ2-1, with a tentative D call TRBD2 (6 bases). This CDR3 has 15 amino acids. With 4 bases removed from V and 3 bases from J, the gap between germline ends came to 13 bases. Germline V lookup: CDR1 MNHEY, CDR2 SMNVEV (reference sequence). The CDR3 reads CASSSLASRYNEQFF. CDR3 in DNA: TGTGCCAGCAGTTCGCTAGCGTCCCGCTACAATGAGCAGTTCTTC.

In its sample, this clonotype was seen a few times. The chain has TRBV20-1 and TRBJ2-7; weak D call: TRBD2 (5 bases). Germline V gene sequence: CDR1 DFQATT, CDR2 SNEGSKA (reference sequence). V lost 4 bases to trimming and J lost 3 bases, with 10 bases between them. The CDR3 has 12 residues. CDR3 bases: TGCAGTGCTACACTAGTAAGCTACGAGCAGTACTTC. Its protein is CSATLVSYEQYF.

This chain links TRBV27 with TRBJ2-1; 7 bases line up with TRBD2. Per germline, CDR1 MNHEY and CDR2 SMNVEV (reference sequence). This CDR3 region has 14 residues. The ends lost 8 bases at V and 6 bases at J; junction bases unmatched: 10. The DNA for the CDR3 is TGTGCCAGCCTCCCGGGGGGTTTGAGCAATGAGCAGTTCTTC. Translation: CASLPGGLSNEQFF.

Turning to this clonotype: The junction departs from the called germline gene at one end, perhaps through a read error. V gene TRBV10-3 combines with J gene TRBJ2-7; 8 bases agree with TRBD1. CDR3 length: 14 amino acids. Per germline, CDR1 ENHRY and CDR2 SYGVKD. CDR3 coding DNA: TGTGCCACTACCCTACCGGGACAGGCCTACGAACAGTACTTC. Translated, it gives CATTLPGQAYEQYF.

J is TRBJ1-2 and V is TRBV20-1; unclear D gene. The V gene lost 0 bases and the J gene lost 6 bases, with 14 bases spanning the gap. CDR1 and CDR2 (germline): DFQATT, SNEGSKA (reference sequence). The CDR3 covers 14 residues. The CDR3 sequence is CSARDPGNKDGYTF. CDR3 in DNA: TGCAGTGCTAGAGATCCGGGGAATAAGGATGGCTACACCTTC.

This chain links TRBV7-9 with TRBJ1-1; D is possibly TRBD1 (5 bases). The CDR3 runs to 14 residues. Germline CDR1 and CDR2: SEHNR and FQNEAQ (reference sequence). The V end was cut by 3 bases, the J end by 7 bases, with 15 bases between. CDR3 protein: CASSFGVSGDEAFF. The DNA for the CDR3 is TGTGCCAGCAGCTTCGGTGTCTCGGGGGATGAAGCTTTCTTT. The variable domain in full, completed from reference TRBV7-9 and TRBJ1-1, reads DTGVSQNPRHKITKRGQNVTFRCDPISEHNRLYWYRQTLGQGPEFLTYFQNEAQLEKSRLLSDRFSAERPKGSFSTLEIQRTEQGDSAMYLCASSFGVSGDEAFFGQGTRLTVV.

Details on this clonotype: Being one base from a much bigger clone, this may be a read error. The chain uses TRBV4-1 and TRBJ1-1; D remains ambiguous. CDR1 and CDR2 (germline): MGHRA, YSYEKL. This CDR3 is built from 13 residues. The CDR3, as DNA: TGCGCCAGCAGCCAAGAGTCCTACACTGAATCTTTCTTT. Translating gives CASSQESYTESFF.

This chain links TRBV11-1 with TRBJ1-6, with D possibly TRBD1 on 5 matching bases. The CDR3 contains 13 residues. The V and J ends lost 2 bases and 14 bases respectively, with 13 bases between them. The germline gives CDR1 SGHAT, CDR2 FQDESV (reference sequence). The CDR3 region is CASSLLGHLSLHF. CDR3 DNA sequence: TGTGCCAGCAGCTTATTGGGGCATTTATCCCTCCACTTT.

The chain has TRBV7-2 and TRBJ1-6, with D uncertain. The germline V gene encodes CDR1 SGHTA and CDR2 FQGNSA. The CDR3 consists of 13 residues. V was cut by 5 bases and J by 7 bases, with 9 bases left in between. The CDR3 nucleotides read TGTGCCAGCAGCCTAGGAGAGAATTCACCCCTCCACTTT. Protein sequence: CASSLGENSPLHF.